The rows below give T cell receptor beta chains drawn from one sample of a study of blood T cell repertoires in COVID-19. The table came from immunoSEQ multiplex PCR; TCRdb's copy has only in-frame clones and leaves some out. This sample has 200,000 to 250,000 clones, with about 81% found just once. The sequenced sample consisted of peripheral blood. The receptors originated from a woman between 65 and 79 years old with COVID-19, enrolled during active disease. Each CDR3 is given with its conserved first and last residue. Each record gives: J gene, D gene, V gene, clone size, CDR3 DNA, CDR3 protein. D genes are given only for firm matches. Only some rows state a clone size, as once, few, many or a class for expanded clones.

TRBJ2-1 | - | TRBV2 | - | TGTGCCAGCAGTGAAGCGGGAGTGTCGGGGAATGAGCAGTTCTTC | CASSEAGVSGNEQFF
TRBJ1-6 | TRBD1 | TRBV15 | - | TGTGCCACCAGCACACCGGGACAGTATAATTCACCCCTCCACTTT | CATSTPGQYNSPLHF
TRBJ2-1 | - | TRBV27 | - | TGTGCCAGCAGTTTACGTATATTTAGCTCCTACAATGAGCAGTTCTTC | CASSLRIFSSYNEQFF
TRBJ2-1 | TRBD2 | TRBV9 | - | TGTGCCAGCAGCGCCGGGACTAGCGGGACGGCCTACAATGAGCAGTTCTTC | CASSAGTSGTAYNEQFF
TRBJ2-2 | TRBD2 | TRBV24-1 | - | TGTGCCACCAGTGTCGCGGGAGTGGGAACCGGGGAGCTGTTTTTT | CATSVAGVGTGELFF
TRBJ1-2 | TRBD1 | TRBV28 | - | TGTGCCAGCAGTTTGGGACAGGGTAACTATGGCTACACCTTC | CASSLGQGNYGYTF
TRBJ2-7 | TRBD2 | TRBV6-1 | - | TGTGCCAGCACTCAAACCCGGGGAGGGTACGAGCAGTACTTC | CASTQTRGGYEQYF
TRBJ2-7 | TRBD1 | TRBV10-1 | - | TGCGCCAGCACTTTCCTGGTGGACAGGGGGCCTCCCTACGAGCAGTACTTC | CASTFLVDRGPPYEQYF
TRBJ1-5 | TRBD1 | TRBV3-1/TRBV3-2 | once | TGTGCCAGCAGCCAGTCGGACAGGGGGAGCAATCAGCCCCAGCATTTT | CASSQSDRGSNQPQHF
TRBJ1-5 | - | TRBV18 | - | TGTGCCAGCTCACAGGGGGTAGGACTGGGCAATCAGCCCCAGCATTTT | CASSQGVGLGNQPQHF
TRBJ1-1 | TRBD1 | TRBV5-6 | - | TGTGCCAGCAAACACGGACAGGGAATGGGAGCTTTCTTT | CASKHGQGMGAFF
TRBJ1-2 | - | TRBV24-1 | few | TGTGCCACCAGTGATTTAGTGGGCGATGGCTACACCTTC | CATSDLVGDGYTF
TRBJ1-4 | - | TRBV30 | - | TGTGCCTGGAGTGTAAAAGCAGGGTGGAATGAAAAACTGTTTTTT | CAWSVKAGWNEKLFF
TRBJ2-7 | - | TRBV9 | once | TGTGCCAGCAGCGTAGATATCGTTATTAGTGAGCAGTACTTC | CASSVDIVISEQYF
TRBJ1-2 | - | TRBV15 | once | TGTGCCACCAGCAGAGACGCACAATCCTATGGCTACACCTTC | CATSRDAQSYGYTF
TRBJ2-7 | TRBD1 | TRBV7-2 | - | TGTGCCAGCAGCTTAGTGGGACAGACTGAGCAGTACTTC | CASSLVGQTEQYF
TRBJ1-3 | - | TRBV7-6 | - | TGTGCCAGCAGCCCGCTGGGGGGGGGCAGGAGCTCTGGAAACACCATATATTTT | CASSPLGGGRSSGNTIYF
TRBJ2-3 | TRBD2 | TRBV6-5 | - | TGTGCCAGCAGCCCGACTAGCGGCACAGATACGCAGTATTTT | CASSPTSGTDTQYF
TRBJ2-5 | - | TRBV5-1 | once | TGCGCCAGCAGCTTGTTCCCCGCGCAAGAGACCCAGTACTTC | CASSLFPAQETQYF
TRBJ1-2 | - | TRBV9 | - | TGTGCCAGCAGCGAAGAGGATCGATACTTACCTAACTATGGCTACACCTTC | CASSEEDRYLPNYGYTF
TRBJ2-1 | - | TRBV7-2 | few | TGTGCCAGCAGCTTAGCGTCGGGGTCTGGCAATGAGCAGTTCTTC | CASSLASGSGNEQFF
TRBJ2-7 | - | TRBV28 | - | TGTGCCAGCAGTTTATCAGGGGTAGGTTCCTACGAGCAGTACTTC | CASSLSGVGSYEQYF
TRBJ1-5 | - | TRBV3-1/TRBV3-2 | - | TGTGCCAGCAGCCAACCCCCCACCAGGTACGAGGGCTGGAATCAGCCCCAGCATTTT | CASSQPPTRYEGWNQPQHF
TRBJ2-2 | TRBD1 | TRBV2 | once | TGTGCCAGCAGAGGACAGGGTCGGGACACCGGGGAGCTGTTTTTT | CASRGQGRDTGELFF
TRBJ1-4 | - | TRBV5-6 | once | TGTGCCAGCAGTTCGCCCCGGACAAAAGGAAGTGAAAAACTGTTTTTT | CASSSPRTKGSEKLFF
TRBJ2-3 | TRBD1 | TRBV30 | - | TGTGCCTGGAGTAGGGCAGGGGGCGCGGTTGGTACGCAGTATTTT | CAWSRAGGAVGTQYF
TRBJ1-1 | - | TRBV5-1 | - | TGCGCCAGCTGCGGGGTGAACACTGAAGCTTTCTTT | CASCGVNTEAFF
TRBJ2-7 | TRBD1 | TRBV11-2 | - | TGTGCCAGCAGCATACTGGGACAGTTAGAGCAGTACTTC | CASSILGQLEQYF
TRBJ2-5 | TRBD1 | TRBV10-3 | - | TGTGCCATCAGTAGGGGGACAGGGGGCTTCGGGGAGACCCAGTACTTC | CAISRGTGGFGETQYF
TRBJ2-7 | - | TRBV28 | - | TGTGCCAGCAGTTTGAGGTTCTACGAGCAGTACTTC | CASSLRFYEQYF
TRBJ2-7 | - | TRBV3-1/TRBV3-2 | - | TGTGCCAGCAGCCTCGCGACCCCCGGGGAGCAGTACTTC | CASSLATPGEQYF
TRBJ1-2 | TRBD1 | TRBV2 | - | TGTGCCAGTATTGATACCGGGACAGGGATCTATGGCTACACCTTC | CASIDTGTGIYGYTF
TRBJ1-1 | - | TRBV11-2 | - | TGTGCCAGCAGCTTTCTCGGGGTGAGAACTGAAGCTTTCTTT | CASSFLGVRTEAFF
TRBJ1-5 | - | TRBV28 | - | TGTGCCAGCAGCTTAGCTACCCAGCCCCAGCATTTT | CASSLATQPQHF
TRBJ2-5 | TRBD1 | TRBV29-1 | - | TGCAGCGGCCGGACAGGGGGAGAGACCCAGTACTTC | CSGRTGGETQYF
TRBJ2-1 | TRBD2 | TRBV7-3 | - | TGTGCCAGCAGCTTAGTAGCAGCGGGAGGGCCGGAGAATGAGCAGTTCTTC | CASSLVAAGGPENEQFF
TRBJ2-1 | TRBD2 | TRBV6-2/TRBV6-3 | - | TGTGCCAGCAGTTCCCAGACTAGCGGGAGAGGTTACTACAATGAGCAGTTCTTC | CASSSQTSGRGYYNEQFF
TRBJ2-4 | TRBD2 | TRBV19 | - | TGTGCCAGTAACCCGACTAGCGGGAGACGAAACATTCAGTACTTC | CASNPTSGRRNIQYF
TRBJ1-2 | TRBD1 | TRBV5-4 | - | TGTGCCAGCAGCCTTCAGGGGGCTAACTATGGCTACACCTTC | CASSLQGANYGYTF
TRBJ1-5 | - | TRBV28 | - | TGTGCCAGCAGTTTAGGGGGCGTGAGCAATCAGCCCCAGCATTTT | CASSLGGVSNQPQHF
TRBJ1-1 | TRBD1 | TRBV9 | - | TGTGCCAGCAGCGGACAGGGCTCTATGAACACTGAAGCTTTCTTT | CASSGQGSMNTEAFF
TRBJ2-1 | - | TRBV21-1 | - | TGTGCCAGCAGTTTATCCACTAGCGGGAGCCCAAGCTCCTACAATGAGCAGTTCTTC | CASSLSTSGSPSSYNEQFF
TRBJ1-1 | - | TRBV29-1 | - | TGCAGCGTTGGACAGGTGAACACTGAAGCTTTCTTT | CSVGQVNTEAFF
TRBJ2-2 | TRBD1 | TRBV9 | few | TGTGCCAGCCGGACAGGGCAGAACACCGGGGAGCTGTTTTTT | CASRTGQNTGELFF
TRBJ1-5 | - | TRBV5-1 | once | TGCGCCAGCAGCGTTGGGGGGCAGGCGGGAGGTCAGCCCCAGCATTTT | CASSVGGQAGGQPQHF
TRBJ2-5 | TRBD2 | TRBV2 | - | TGTGCCAGCAGTGCCGGGACTAGGGCGGAGACCCAGTACTTC | CASSAGTRAETQYF
TRBJ2-7 | TRBD2 | TRBV6-2/TRBV6-3 | - | TGTGCCAGCAGTTACGGGACTAGCCGTTACGAGCAGTACTTC | CASSYGTSRYEQYF